Following are 5 T cell receptor beta chains from one sample sequenced in a study of metastatic and nonmetastatic thyroid tumors. TCRdb reassembled clones from the PCR reads with MiXCR. This sample has some 15,000 clones; around 3.6% occur once, and the top ten carry 25% to 30%. Treatment of any kind had been given to no patient before thyroid surgery. The sample taken for sequencing was tumor tissue. The receptors come from a female donor with papillary thyroid cancer or a benign thyroid nodule (not recorded which). Some clones in this sample may be carry-over from other donors' samples.

The chain employs TRBV5-6 and TRBJ2-5, with a tentative D call TRBD1 (5 bases). The CDR3 consists of 14 residues. V was trimmed by 3 bases and J by 1 base, leaving 10 bases between them. CDR1 is SGHDT and CDR2 is YYEEEE in the germline V gene. The CDR3 loop reads CASSWKGIQETQYF. The CDR3 nucleotides read TGTGCCAGCAGCTGGAAGGGGATCCAAGAGACCCAGTACTTC.

For this clone: One junction end does not reproduce the germline sequence, and a read error may be involved. The CDR3 DNA reads as TGTGCCAGCAGTATAGGCTCGGGACAGGGGGCGAATTCACCCCTCCACTTT. It translates to CASSIGSGQGANSPLHF. The chain combines TRBV19 with TRBJ1-6; 12 bases align to TRBD1. Germline V gene lookup returns CDR1 LNHDA and CDR2 SQIVND (reference sequence). CDR3 length equals 17 residues.

This clone appeared a few times. The gene calls are TRBV28 and TRBJ1-1; D ambiguous. Trimming shortened V by 11 bases and J by 1 base, and 8 bases separated the two germline ends. The length of the CDR3 is 11 residues. The germline gives CDR1 MDHEN, CDR2 SYDVKM. The CDR3 is CASERNTEAFF. CDR3 DNA sequence: TGTGCCTCCGAAAGGAACACTGAAGCTTTCTTT.

The V call is TRBV6-2 or TRBV6-3, the J call TRBJ1-1; no clear D. The V end lost 6 bases, the J end lost 1 base, and 6 bases lay between the germline ends. The CDR3 runs 12 residues. Germline lookup yields CDR1 MNHEY and CDR2 SVGEGT. In nucleotides, the CDR3 is TGTGCCAGCAGACCATCGAACACTGAAGCTTTCTTT. The encoded protein is CASRPSNTEAFF.

V usage is TRBV12-3 or TRBV12-4 and J usage is TRBJ2-1; D not certain. CDR3 size: 11 residues. V shed 6 bases and J shed 3 bases, with 3 bases lying between them. The CDR3 sequence is CASRLYNEQFF. In DNA, the CDR3 is TGTGCCAGCAGACTCTACAATGAGCAGTTCTTC.